This T cell receptor (beta chain) was observed in a study of cytomegalovirus exposure and HLA in healthy donors. A multiplex PCR was run with 60 Vbeta primers and 13 Jbeta primers. The protocol was immunoSEQ multiplex PCR, while the TCRdb copy is restricted to in-frame clones and leaves out a portion. The data contain some 170,000 clones, around 80% of them singletons. Germline CDR1 is MNHEY and CDR2 is SVGAGI. There are 14 residues in the CDR3. The V and J ends lost 6 bases and 6 bases, in that order; junction bases with no gene match: 7. The TCR comes from a woman in her fifties or sixties in good health and CMV-seropositive. This chain connects TRBV6-5 to TRBJ1-4; 7 bases line up with TRBD1. The sequencing input was PBMCs. The CDR3 here is CASRRTGGDEKLFF. For the CDR3, the DNA is TGTGCCAGCAGAAGGACAGGAGGGGATGAAAAACTGTTTTTT.